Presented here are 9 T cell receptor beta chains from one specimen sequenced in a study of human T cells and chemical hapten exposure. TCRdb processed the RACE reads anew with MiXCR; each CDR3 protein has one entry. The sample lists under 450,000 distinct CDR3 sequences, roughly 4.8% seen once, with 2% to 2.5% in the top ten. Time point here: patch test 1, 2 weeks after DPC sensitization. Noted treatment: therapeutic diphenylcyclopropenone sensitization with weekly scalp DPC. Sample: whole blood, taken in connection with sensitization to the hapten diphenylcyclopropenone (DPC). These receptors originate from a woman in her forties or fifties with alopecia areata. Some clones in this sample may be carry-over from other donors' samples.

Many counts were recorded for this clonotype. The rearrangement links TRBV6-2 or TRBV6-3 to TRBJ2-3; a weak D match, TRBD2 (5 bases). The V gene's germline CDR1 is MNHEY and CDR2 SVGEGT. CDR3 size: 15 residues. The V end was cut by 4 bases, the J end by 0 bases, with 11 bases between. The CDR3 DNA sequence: TGTGCCAGCAGTTGGTGGCGGGCGAGCACAGATACGCAGTATTTT. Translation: CASSWWRASTDTQYF.

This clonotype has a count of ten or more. CDR3 DNA sequence: TGTGCCAGCAGCCCGGACAGGGCCGGGAAGACCCAGTACTTC. It yields the protein CASSPDRAGKTQYF. This rearrangement joins TRBV7-2 to TRBJ2-5, with 8 bases matching TRBD1. The germline CDR1 and CDR2 sequences are SGHTA and FQGNSA. V lost 5 bases to trimming and J lost 6 bases; unmatched junction nucleotides: 8. The CDR3 extends over 14 amino acids.

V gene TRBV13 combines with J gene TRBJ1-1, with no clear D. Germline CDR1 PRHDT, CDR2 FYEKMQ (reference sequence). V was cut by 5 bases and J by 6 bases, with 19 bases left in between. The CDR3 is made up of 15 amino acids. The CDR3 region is CASSPFQAATAEAFF. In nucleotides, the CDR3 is TGTGCCAGCAGCCCGTTTCAGGCGGCGACCGCTGAAGCTTTCTTT.

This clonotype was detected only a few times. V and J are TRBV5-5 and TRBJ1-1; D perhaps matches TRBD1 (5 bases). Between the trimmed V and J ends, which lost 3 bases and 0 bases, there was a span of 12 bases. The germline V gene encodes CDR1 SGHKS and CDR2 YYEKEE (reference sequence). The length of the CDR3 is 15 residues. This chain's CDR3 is CASSSVGTVNTEAFF. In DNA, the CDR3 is TGTGCCAGCAGCTCGGTAGGGACCGTGAACACTGAAGCTTTCTTT. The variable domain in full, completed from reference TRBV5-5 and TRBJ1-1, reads DAGVTQSPTHLIKTRGQQVTLRCSPISGHKSVSWYQQVLGQGPQFIFQYYEKEERGRGNFPDRFSARQFPNYSSELNVNALLLGDSALYLCASSSVGTVNTEAFFGQGTRLTVV.

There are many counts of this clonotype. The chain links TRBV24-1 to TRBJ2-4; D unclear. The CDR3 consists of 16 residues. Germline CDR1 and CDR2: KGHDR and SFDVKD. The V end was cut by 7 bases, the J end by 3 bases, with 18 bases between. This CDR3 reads CATSDEGPRVKNIQYF. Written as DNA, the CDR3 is TGTGCCACCAGCGATGAAGGGCCCCGAGTCAAAAACATTCAGTACTTC.

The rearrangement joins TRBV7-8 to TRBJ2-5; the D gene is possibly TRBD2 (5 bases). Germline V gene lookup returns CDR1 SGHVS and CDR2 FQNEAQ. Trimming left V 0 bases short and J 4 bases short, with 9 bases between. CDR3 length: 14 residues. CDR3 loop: CASSLAPAAETQYF. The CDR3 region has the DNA TGTGCCAGCAGCTTAGCTCCAGCGGCAGAGACCCAGTACTTC.

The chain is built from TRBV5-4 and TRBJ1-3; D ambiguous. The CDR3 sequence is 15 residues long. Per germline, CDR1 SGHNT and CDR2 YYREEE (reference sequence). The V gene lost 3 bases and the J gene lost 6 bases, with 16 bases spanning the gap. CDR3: CASSSRAEGTNTIYF. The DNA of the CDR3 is TGTGCCAGCAGCTCCCGGGCGGAGGGAACAAACACCATATATTTT.

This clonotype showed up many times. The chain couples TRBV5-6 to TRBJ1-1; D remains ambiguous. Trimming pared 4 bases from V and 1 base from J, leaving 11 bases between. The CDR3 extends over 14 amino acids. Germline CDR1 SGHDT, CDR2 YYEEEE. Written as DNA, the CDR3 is TGTGCCAGCAGCCTCCCGTCGGGGAACACTGAAGCTTTCTTT. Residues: CASSLPSGNTEAFF.

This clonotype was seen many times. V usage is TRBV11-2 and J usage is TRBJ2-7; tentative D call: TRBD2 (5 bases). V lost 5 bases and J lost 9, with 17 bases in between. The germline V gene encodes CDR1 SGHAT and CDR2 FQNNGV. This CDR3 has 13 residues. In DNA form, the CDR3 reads TGTGCCAGCAGCATCCCCTATTTGGAGGTGCAGTACTTC. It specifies CASSIPYLEVQYF.